Shown below are 13 T cell receptor beta chains from a single sample sequenced in a study of immune characteristics of hereditary and idiopathic chronic pancreatitis. Here immunoSEQ multiplex PCR was the method, and the copy in TCRdb shows in-frame clones only, minus some. The sample has a few thousand clones, around 75% seen once. Patients having total pancreatectomy with islet autotransplantation provided the chronic pancreatitis pancreas tissue. The sequencing sample was made of pancreas tissue with hereditary chronic pancreatitis. These receptors all stem from a human donor with chronic pancreatitis.

The rearrangement uses TRBV14 and TRBJ2-3; 12 bases are a match to TRBD2. The germline V gene has CDR1 SGHDN and CDR2 FVKESK. CDR3 length: 14 amino acids. V shed 4 bases, J shed 7 bases, and the junction held 3 bases outside the gene matches. The CDR3 is CASSPGLAGHTQYF. CDR3 nucleotide sequence: TGTGCCAGCAGCCCTGGACTAGCGGGGCATACGCAGTATTTT.

CDR3 amino acids: CASSEAEGAHEQFF. The CDR3 nucleotides read TGTGCCAGCAGTGAAGCGGAGGGGGCCCATGAGCAGTTCTTC. The genes are TRBV6-1 and TRBJ2-1, with D possibly TRBD1 on 7 matching bases. V was trimmed by 0 bases and J by 8 bases, leaving 11 bases between them. The CDR3 extends over 14 amino acids. CDR1 and CDR2 (germline): MNHNS, SASEGT.

The chain links TRBV6-5 to TRBJ1-6, with D perhaps TRBD1 (5 bases). The V end was cut by 9 bases, the J end by 4 bases, with 16 bases between. Germline lookup yields CDR1 MNHEY and CDR2 SVGAGI. The CDR3 sequence is 15 residues long. The CDR3 spells CAREVPGLYNSPLHF. The CDR3 nucleotides read TGTGCCAGAGAGGTCCCGGGACTTTATAATTCACCCCTCCACTTT.

The CDR3 here is CASSPGQGAVETQYF. The CDR3 DNA follows: TGTGCCAGCTCACCCGGACAGGGGGCTGTAGAGACCCAGTACTTC. V usage is TRBV18 and J usage is TRBJ2-5; TRBD1 matches at 11 bases. V was clipped by 3 bases and J by 4 bases; unmatched bases: 4. The CDR3 runs to 15 residues. Germline assignment: CDR1 KGHSH and CDR2 LQKENI.

V is TRBV11-3 and J is TRBJ2-1; 9 bases line up with TRBD1. V lost 5 bases and J lost 8; bases outside the gene matches: 7. Germline CDR1 SGHNT, CDR2 YENEEA. The length of the CDR3 is 14 residues. The CDR3 reads CASSVQTGGDEQFF. In DNA, the CDR3 is TGTGCCAGCAGCGTTCAGACAGGGGGGGATGAGCAGTTCTTC.

This clone has only a few counts. The chain carries TRBV6-4 and TRBJ2-2; TRBD2 aligns across 9 bases. Germline CDR1 MRHNA, CDR2 SNTAGT. The CDR3 sequence is 14 residues long. V shed 4 bases and J 5 bases; nucleotides not matched to a gene: 2. DNA of the CDR3: TGTGCCAGCAGTGCTGCGGGGGGGACCGGGGAGCTGTTTTTT. This translates into CASSAAGGTGELFF.

The rearrangement links TRBV5-1 to TRBJ2-3; TRBD2 is a possible D gene (6 bases). V was pared by 1 base and J by 0 bases, with 15 bases between. Germline-derived CDR1 and CDR2 are SGHRS and YFSETQ. The CDR3 totals 17 residues. The CDR3 DNA reads as TGCGCCAGCAGCTTGATGGGCGGGGTATACAGCACAGATACGCAGTATTTT. Encoded protein: CASSLMGGVYSTDTQYF.

The chain combines TRBV6-4 with TRBJ2-1; D is uncertain. Germline V gene sequence: CDR1 MRHNA, CDR2 SNTAGT. The V and J ends lost 2 bases and 0 bases respectively, with 2 bases between them. This CDR3 contains 13 residues. CDR3 sequence reads: CASSDSSYNEQFF. CDR3 nucleotides: TGTGCCAGCAGTGACAGCTCCTACAATGAGCAGTTCTTC.

V is TRBV15 and J is TRBJ1-4, with a weak D call TRBD1 (6 bases). The V end was cut by 5 bases, the J end by 7 bases, with 17 bases between. Germline assignment: CDR1 LNHNV and CDR2 YYDKDF (reference sequence). CDR3 length: 15 residues. The DNA for the CDR3 is TGTGCCACCAGCGGGAGAGGGGGAGATTTTGAAAAACTGTTTTTT. This translates into CATSGRGGDFEKLFF.

The chain employs TRBV23-1 and TRBJ2-7, with 9 bases aligning to TRBD1. TRBV23-1 is recorded as an ORF, its role being uncertain. The CDR3 extends over 15 amino acids. Trimming took 2 bases from V and 2 from J; bases not matched to a gene: 4. For the CDR3, the DNA is TGCGCCAGCAGTCAAGGGGGACAGGGACCCTACGAGCAGTACGTC. This gives the protein CASSQGGQGPYEQYV.

The chain uses TRBV7-9 and TRBJ2-1; D is ambiguous. V dropped 5 bases and J dropped 8 bases, with 16 bases sitting between them. Germline V gene lookup returns CDR1 SEHNR and CDR2 FQNEAQ (reference sequence). The CDR3 loop spans 14 amino acids. CDR3 protein: CASSPLLQFDEQFF. CDR3 sequence (DNA): TGTGCCAGCAGCCCTCTCCTACAGTTCGATGAGCAGTTCTTC.

By share of the sample, this clone is large (0.1 to 1%). The chain joins TRBV27 to TRBJ2-4, with D possibly matching TRBD1 (6 bases). The CDR3 loop spans 14 amino acids. V was pared by 5 bases and J by 0 bases, with 8 bases between. CDR1 and CDR2 (germline): MNHEY, SMNVEV (reference sequence). The CDR3: CASSIGGAKNIQYF. In nucleotides, the CDR3 is TGTGCCAGCAGTATAGGGGGAGCCAAAAACATTCAGTACTTC.

The chain is built from TRBV19 and TRBJ2-5, with 8 positions matching TRBD1. The CDR3 is made up of 14 amino acids. V lost 5 bases, J lost 3 bases, and 5 bases stayed unmatched. The germline CDR1 and CDR2 sequences are LNHDA and SQIVND (reference sequence). CDR3 bases: TGTGCCAGTAGTCCCTCGACAGGGGAAGAGACCCAGTACTTC. This codes for CASSPSTGEETQYF.